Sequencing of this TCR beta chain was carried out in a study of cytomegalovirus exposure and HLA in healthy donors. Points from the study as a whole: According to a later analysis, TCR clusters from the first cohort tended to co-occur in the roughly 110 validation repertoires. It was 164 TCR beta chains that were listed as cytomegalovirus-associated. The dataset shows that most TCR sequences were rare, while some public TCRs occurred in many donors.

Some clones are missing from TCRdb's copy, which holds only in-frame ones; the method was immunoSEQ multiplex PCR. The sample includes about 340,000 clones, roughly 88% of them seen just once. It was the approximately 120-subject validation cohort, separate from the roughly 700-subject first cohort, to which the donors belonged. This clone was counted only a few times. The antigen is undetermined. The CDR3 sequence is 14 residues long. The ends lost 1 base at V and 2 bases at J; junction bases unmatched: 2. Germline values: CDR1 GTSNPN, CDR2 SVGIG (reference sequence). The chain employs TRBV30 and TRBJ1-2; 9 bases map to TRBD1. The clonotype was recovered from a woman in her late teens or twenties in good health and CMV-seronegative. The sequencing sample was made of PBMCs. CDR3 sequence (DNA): TGTGCCTGGAGTGCCGGGACAGGGAACTATGGCTACACCTTC. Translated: CAWSAGTGNYGYTF. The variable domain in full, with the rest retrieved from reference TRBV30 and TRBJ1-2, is SQTIHQWPATLVQPVGSPLSLECTVEGTSNPNLYWYRQAAGRGLQLLFYSVGIGQISSEVPQNLSASRPQDRQFILSSKKLLLSDSGFYLCAWSAGTGNYGYTFGSGTRLTVV.